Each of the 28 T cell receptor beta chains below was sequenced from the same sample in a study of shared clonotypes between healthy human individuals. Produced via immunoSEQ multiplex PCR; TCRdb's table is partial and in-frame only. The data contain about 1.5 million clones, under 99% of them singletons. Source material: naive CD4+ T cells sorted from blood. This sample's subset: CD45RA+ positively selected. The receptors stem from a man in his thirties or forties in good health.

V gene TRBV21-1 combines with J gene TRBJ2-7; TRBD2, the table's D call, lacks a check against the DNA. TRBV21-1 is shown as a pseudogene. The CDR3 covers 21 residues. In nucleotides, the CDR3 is TGTGCCAGCAGCACGGTAACAGACCTGGGGTACCCAGTCAAGCGGTCCTACGAGCAGTACTTC. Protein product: CASSTVTDLGYPVKRSYEQYF.

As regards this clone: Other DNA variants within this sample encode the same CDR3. CDR3 in amino acids: CASSPRTIYNEQFF. The CDR3 region has the DNA TGTGCCAGCTCACCAAGGACTATCTACAATGAGCAGTTCTTC. The chain employs TRBV18 and TRBJ2-1; a weak D match, TRBD2 (6 bases). Germline V gene lookup returns CDR1 KGHSH and CDR2 LQKENI. The CDR3 totals 14 residues. The germline V and J ends were trimmed by 2 bases and 3 bases, with 8 bases remaining between them.

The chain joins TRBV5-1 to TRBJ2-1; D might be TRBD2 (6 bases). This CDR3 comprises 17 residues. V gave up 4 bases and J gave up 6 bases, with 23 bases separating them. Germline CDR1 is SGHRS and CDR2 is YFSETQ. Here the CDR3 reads CASSPRRAPSEGNEQFF. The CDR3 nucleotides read TGCGCCAGCAGCCCTAGGAGGGCCCCGAGTGAGGGCAATGAGCAGTTCTTC.

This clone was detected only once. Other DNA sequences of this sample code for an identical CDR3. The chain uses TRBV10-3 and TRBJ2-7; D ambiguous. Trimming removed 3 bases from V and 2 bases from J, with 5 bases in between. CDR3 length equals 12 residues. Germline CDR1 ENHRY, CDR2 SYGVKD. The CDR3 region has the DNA TGTGCCATCAGTGAACAAGCCTACGAGCAGTACTTC. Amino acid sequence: CAISEQAYEQYF.

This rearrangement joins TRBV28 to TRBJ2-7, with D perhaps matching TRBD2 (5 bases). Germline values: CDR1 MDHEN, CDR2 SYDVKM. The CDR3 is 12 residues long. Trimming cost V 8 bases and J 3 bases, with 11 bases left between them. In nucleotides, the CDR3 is TGTGCCAGCCGAGGCGGGTTCTACGAGCAGTACTTC. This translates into CASRGGFYEQYF.

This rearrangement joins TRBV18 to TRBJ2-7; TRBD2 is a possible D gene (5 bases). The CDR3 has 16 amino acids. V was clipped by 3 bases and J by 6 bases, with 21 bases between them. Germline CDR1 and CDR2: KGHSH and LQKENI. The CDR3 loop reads CASSPGEERADTEQYF. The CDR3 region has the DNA TGTGCCAGCTCACCCGGGGAAGAAAGGGCCGATACCGAGCAGTACTTC.

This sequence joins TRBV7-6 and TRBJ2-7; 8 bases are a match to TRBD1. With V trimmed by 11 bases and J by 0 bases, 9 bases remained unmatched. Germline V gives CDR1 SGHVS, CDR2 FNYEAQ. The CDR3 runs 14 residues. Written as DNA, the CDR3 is TGTGCCGGGGACGGACAGGGCGGCTCCTACGAGCAGTACTTC. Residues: CAGDGQGGSYEQYF.

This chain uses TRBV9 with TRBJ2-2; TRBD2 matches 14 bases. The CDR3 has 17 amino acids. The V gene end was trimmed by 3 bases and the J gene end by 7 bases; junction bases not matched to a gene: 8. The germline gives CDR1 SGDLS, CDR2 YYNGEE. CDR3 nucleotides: TGTGCCAGCAGCGAGGGACTAGCGGGAGTTCAGGGCGGGGAGCTGTTTTTT. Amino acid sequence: CASSEGLAGVQGGELFF.

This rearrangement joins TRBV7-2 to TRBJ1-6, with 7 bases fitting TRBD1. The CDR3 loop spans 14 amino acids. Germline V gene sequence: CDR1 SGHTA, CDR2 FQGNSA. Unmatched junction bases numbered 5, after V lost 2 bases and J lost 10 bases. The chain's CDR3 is CASSLHQGGSPLHF. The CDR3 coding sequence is TGTGCCAGCAGCTTACACCAGGGGGGATCACCCCTCCACTTT.

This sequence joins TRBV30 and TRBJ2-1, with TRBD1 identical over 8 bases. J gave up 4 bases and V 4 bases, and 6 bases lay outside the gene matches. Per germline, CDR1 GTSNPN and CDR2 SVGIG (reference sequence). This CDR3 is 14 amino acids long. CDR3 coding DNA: TGTGCCTGGAAAACGGGACAGGTATACAATGAGCAGTTCTTC. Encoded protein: CAWKTGQVYNEQFF. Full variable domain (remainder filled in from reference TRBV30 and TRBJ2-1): SQTIHQWPATLVQPVGSPLSLECTVEGTSNPNLYWYRQAAGRGLQLLFYSVGIGQISSEVPQNLSASRPQDRQFILSSKKLLLSDSGFYLCAWKTGQVYNEQFFGPGTRLTVL.

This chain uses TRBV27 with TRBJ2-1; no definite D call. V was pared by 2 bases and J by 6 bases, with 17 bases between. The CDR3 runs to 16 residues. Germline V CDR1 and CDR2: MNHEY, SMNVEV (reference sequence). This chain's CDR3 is CASSLNPGVGFNEQFF. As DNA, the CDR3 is TGTGCCAGCAGTTTAAACCCTGGGGTAGGTTTCAATGAGCAGTTCTTC.

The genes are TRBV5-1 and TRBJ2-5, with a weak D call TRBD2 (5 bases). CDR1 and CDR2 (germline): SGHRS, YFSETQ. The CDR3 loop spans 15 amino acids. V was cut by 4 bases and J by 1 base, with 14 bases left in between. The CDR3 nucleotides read TGCGCCAGCAGCCAATCCGCGGGTACCCAAGAGACCCAGTACTTC. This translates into CASSQSAGTQETQYF.

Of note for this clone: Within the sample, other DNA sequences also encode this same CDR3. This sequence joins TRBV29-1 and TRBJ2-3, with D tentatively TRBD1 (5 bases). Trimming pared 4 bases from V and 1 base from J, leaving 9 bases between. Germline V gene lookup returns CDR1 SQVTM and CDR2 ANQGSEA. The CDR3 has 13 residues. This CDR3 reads CSVVGRGTDTQYF. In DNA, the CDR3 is TGCAGCGTTGTCGGCAGGGGCACAGATACGCAGTATTTT.

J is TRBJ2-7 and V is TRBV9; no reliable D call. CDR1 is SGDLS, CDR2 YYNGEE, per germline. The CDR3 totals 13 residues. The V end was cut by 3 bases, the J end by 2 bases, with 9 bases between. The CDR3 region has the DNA TGTGCCAGCAGCGCGACTGGTGCCTACGAGCAGTACTTC. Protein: CASSATGAYEQYF.

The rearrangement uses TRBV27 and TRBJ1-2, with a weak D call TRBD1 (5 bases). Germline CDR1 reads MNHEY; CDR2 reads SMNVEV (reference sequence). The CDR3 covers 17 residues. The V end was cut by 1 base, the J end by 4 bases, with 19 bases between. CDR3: CASSLWGGDRNLYGYTF. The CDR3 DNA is TGTGCCAGCAGTTTATGGGGTGGGGACCGAAACCTCTATGGCTACACCTTC.

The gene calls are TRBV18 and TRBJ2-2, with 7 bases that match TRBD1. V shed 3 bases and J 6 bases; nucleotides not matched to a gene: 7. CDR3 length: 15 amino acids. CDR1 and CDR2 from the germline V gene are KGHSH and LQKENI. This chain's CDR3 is CASSPTGVEAGELFF. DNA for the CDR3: TGTGCCAGCTCACCTACAGGGGTAGAAGCCGGGGAGCTGTTTTTT.

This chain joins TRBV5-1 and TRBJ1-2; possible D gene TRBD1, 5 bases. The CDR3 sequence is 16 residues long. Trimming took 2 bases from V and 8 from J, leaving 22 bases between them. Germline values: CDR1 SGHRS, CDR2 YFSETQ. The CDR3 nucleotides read TGCGCCAGCAGCTTCGGGAAGGGGTCAGGCTCCGAGGGCTACACCTTC. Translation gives CASSFGKGSGSEGYTF.

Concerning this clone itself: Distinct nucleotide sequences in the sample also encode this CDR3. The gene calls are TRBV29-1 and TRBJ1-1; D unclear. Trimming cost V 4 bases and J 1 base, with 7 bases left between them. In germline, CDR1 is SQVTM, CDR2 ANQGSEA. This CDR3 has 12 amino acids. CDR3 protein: CSVGQTNTEAFF. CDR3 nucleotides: TGCAGCGTTGGGCAGACGAACACTGAAGCTTTCTTT.

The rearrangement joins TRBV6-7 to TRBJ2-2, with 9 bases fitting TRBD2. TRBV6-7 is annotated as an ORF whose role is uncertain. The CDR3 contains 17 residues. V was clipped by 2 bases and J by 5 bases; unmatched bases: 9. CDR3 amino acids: CASSYPLSGRGTGELFF. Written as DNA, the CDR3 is TGTGCCAGCAGTTACCCGCTTAGCGGGAGAGGAACCGGGGAGCTGTTTTTT.

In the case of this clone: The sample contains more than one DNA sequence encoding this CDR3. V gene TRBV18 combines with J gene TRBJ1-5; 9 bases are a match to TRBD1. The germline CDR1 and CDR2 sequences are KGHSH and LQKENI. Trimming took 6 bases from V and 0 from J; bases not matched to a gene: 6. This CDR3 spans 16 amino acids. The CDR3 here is CASSPGQGYSNQPQHF. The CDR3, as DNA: TGTGCCAGCTCCCCGGGACAGGGTTATAGCAATCAGCCCCAGCATTTT.

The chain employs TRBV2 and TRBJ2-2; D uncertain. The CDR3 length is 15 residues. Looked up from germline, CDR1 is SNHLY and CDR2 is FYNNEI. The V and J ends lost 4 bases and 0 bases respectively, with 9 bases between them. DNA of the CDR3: TGTGCCAGCAGTGCGTTAACAGCGAACACCGGGGAGCTGTTTTTT. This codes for CASSALTANTGELFF.

CDR3 nucleotide sequence: TGTGCCAGCAGCCAGGAGGGGCATTGGTATGGCTACACCTTC. Protein: CASSQEGHWYGYTF. The rearrangement joins TRBV13 to TRBJ1-2; D might be TRBD1 (5 bases). CDR1 and CDR2 (germline): PRHDT, FYEKMQ (reference sequence). Trimming cost V 5 bases and J 5 bases, with 15 bases left between them. This CDR3 is 14 amino acids long.

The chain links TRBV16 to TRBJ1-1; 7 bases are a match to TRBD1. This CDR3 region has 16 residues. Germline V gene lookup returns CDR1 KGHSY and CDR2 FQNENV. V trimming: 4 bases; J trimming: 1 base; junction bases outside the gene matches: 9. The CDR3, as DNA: TGTGCCAGCAGCCCTCGACAGGGACAAACGAACACTGAAGCTTTCTTT. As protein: CASSPRQGQTNTEAFF.

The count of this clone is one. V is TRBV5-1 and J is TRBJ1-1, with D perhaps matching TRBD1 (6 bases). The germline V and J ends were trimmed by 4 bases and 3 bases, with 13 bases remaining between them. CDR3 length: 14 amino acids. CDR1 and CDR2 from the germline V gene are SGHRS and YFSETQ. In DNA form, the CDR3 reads TGCGCCAGCAGCACAGGGAGAACGGACACTGAAGCTTTCTTT. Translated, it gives CASSTGRTDTEAFF.

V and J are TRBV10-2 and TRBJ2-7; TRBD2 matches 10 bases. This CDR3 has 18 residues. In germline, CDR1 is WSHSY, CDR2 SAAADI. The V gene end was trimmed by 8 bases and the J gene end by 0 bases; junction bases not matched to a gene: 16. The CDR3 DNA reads TGCGCCAGCGCTAGACACCTGAAGACTAGCGGGTACTCCTACGAGCAGTACTTC. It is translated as CASARHLKTSGYSYEQYF.

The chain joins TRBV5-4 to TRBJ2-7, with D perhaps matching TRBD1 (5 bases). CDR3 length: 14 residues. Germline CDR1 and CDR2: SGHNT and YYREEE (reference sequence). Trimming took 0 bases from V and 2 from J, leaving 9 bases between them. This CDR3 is CASSLDRFAYEQYF. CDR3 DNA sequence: TGTGCCAGCAGCTTGGACAGGTTTGCCTACGAGCAGTACTTC.

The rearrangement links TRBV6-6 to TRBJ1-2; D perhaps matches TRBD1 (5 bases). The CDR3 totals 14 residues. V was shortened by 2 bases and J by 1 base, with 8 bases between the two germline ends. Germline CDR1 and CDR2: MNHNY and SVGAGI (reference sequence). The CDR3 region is CASSYRGGNYGYTF. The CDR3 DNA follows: TGTGCCAGCAGTTACAGGGGAGGTAACTATGGCTACACCTTC.

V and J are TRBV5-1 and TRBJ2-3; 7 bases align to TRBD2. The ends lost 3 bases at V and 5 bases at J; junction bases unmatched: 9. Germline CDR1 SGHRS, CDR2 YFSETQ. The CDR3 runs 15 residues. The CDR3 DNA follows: TGCGCCAGCAGCTGGTCCGGGACTAACGGAGATACGCAGTATTTT. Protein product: CASSWSGTNGDTQYF.